These T cell receptor beta chains were read from a single sample in a study of T cell responses to AZD1222 COVID-19 vaccine. Only in-frame clones appear in the TCRdb table, and some are missing; sequencing was by immunoSEQ multiplex PCR. The sample includes about 60,000 clones, 75% to 85% of them seen just once. Sequenced here: peripheral blood, sampled on day 0 of AZD1222 vaccination. The receptors stem from an adult in good health. The CDR3 runs from the conserved cysteine through the conserved F or W. The D gene is left open where the match is weak. The size entry is marked missing in some rows and otherwise reads once, few, many or a size class.

D gene,clone size,CDR3 length,V gene,J gene,CDR3 DNA,CDR3 protein
-,-,16,TRBV10-3,TRBJ1-3,TGTGCCATCAGTGGGGGCGGGGACCGCTCTGGAAACACCATATATTTT,CAISGGGDRSGNTIYF
TRBD2,-,14,TRBV19,TRBJ2-7,TGTGCCAGTACCTTGACTAGCGGGAGTTACGAGCAGTACTTC,CASTLTSGSYEQYF
-,-,12,TRBV29-1,TRBJ1-5,TGCAGCGTTGCCGAACCCAATCAGCCCCAGCATTTT,CSVAEPNQPQHF
TRBD1,-,14,TRBV6-5,TRBJ1-2,TGCGCCAGCAGCTCCCGACAGGGGGTTTATGGCTACACCTTC,CASSSRQGVYGYTF
-,-,11,TRBV7-9,TRBJ1-2,TGTGCCAGCAGCTTAGCGTCTGGCTACACCTTC,CASSLASGYTF
-,-,14,TRBV27,TRBJ1-1,TGTGCCAGCAGTTTATTAGGGGGGCATACTGAAGCTTTCTTT,CASSLLGGHTEAFF
TRBD1,few,15,TRBV12-5,TRBJ1-2,TGTGCTAGTGGTCTAAGACAGGGGGCCCAAAATGGCTACACCTTC,CASGLRQGAQNGYTF
TRBD2,-,16,TRBV12-5,TRBJ2-7,TGTGCTAGTGGTTCAGTAGCGGGAGGATCCAAAGGCGAGCAGTACTTC,CASGSVAGGSKGEQYF
-,-,13,TRBV5-1,TRBJ1-2,TGCGCCAGCAGCTTACAGGGAAACTATGGCTACACCTTC,CASSLQGNYGYTF
-,-,16,TRBV2,TRBJ1-6,TGTGCCAGCAGCGGGACACCTCCCCGCTATAATTCACCCCTCCACTTT,CASSGTPPRYNSPLHF
-,-,13,TRBV6-5,TRBJ1-6,TGTGCCAGCAGTTGGGGCTACAATTCACCCCTCCACTTT,CASSWGYNSPLHF
-,-,12,TRBV6-4,TRBJ1-2,TGTGCCAGCAGGGGACTGCTCAATGGCTACACCTTC,CASRGLLNGYTF
-,-,14,TRBV7-2,TRBJ2-2,TGTGCCAGCAGCTTAGGAAGGTCTACCGGGGAGCTGTTTTTT,CASSLGRSTGELFF
-,-,15,TRBV24-1,TRBJ1-5,TGTGCCACCAGTGACAGACGGTATAGCAATCAGCCCCAGCATTTT,CATSDRRYSNQPQHF
-,once,18,TRBV21-1,TRBJ1-5,TGTGCCAGCAGCAAAGGGCCGGGGACAGGGGGAGAAGAACAGCCCCAGCATTTT,CASSKGPGTGGEEQPQHF
TRBD1,-,14,TRBV6-5,TRBJ2-5,TGTGCCAGCAGCCCCCAGGGGGTTAGGCAGACCCAGTACTTC,CASSPQGVRQTQYF
TRBD2,-,16,TRBV28,TRBJ2-1,TGTGCCAGCAGTTTAATATCTAGCGGGAGGACGGCTGAGCAGTTCTTC,CASSLISSGRTAEQFF
TRBD1,-,14,TRBV5-5,TRBJ1-6,TGTGCCAGCAGGCTACGACAGGGAACCTCACCCCTCCACTTT,CASRLRQGTSPLHF
-,-,13,TRBV4-2,TRBJ1-6,TGTGCCAGTGCACGGGGAGGTTATTCACCCCTCCACTTT,CASARGGYSPLHF
-,-,14,TRBV5-5,TRBJ2-7,TGTGCCAGCAGCTTGACGGGGACGAGCTACGAGCAGTACTTC,CASSLTGTSYEQYF
-,-,13,TRBV9,TRBJ1-5,TGTGCCAGCAGCGTACAGGAGAATCAGCCCCAGCATTTT,CASSVQENQPQHF
-,-,15,TRBV5-1,TRBJ2-3,TGCGCCAGCAGCTTAGGCGCCCTTCGGGGAGATACGCAGTATTTT,CASSLGALRGDTQYF
-,once,11,TRBV19,TRBJ2-1,TGTGCCAGTAGTCGCTACAATGAGCAGTTCTTC,CASSRYNEQFF
TRBD1,-,15,TRBV19,TRBJ2-1,TGTGCCAGTAGCGAAATAGGACAGGGGGCGGATGAGCAGTTCTTC,CASSEIGQGADEQFF
-,-,16,TRBV11-2,TRBJ2-5,TGTGCCAGCAGCTTAATGAGTACAGGCGGCCAAGAGACCCAGTACTTC,CASSLMSTGGQETQYF
-,-,14,TRBV10-3,TRBJ1-2,TGTGCCATCAGTGCCGGGGGGGGTAACTATGGCTACACCTTC,CAISAGGGNYGYTF